This TCR beta chain was recovered during a study of blood T cell repertoires in COVID-19. Study background: T cells, B-cell-depleted T cells, or PBMCs provided the cDNA or gDNA that served as material.

The CDR3 sequence is 17 residues long. V was pared by 4 bases and J by 6 bases, with 6 bases of the junction left unmatched. Germline loops: CDR1 MNHEY, CDR2 SMNVEV (reference sequence). Methods used by the authors: Counts of nucleated cells, estimated from reference gene primer amplification, were obtained. TCRdb's table, derived via immunoSEQ multiplex PCR, lists solely in-frame clones and lacks some. V and J calls and clone size are copied from that table; D and trimming were computed from the DNA. The sample gives 200,000 to 300,000 clones, around 85% of which show up once; around 8% is in the top ten.

The clonotype comes from an elderly woman with acute or convalescent COVID-19. The source material was peripheral blood. The chain uses TRBV27 and TRBJ2-4; 16 bases match TRBD2. The CDR3 spells CASSSSGLAGGGNIQYF. Here the CDR3 DNA reads TGTGCCAGCAGTTCCTCGGGACTAGCGGGAGGGGGAAACATTCAGTACTTC.